The 19 T cell receptor beta chains below were found in one sample sequenced in a study of blood T cell repertoires in COVID-19. The protocol was immunoSEQ multiplex PCR, while the TCRdb copy is restricted to in-frame clones and leaves out a portion. Here the sample spans 81,000 or so clones, around four fifths being singletons. Sequences were obtained from peripheral blood. These receptors all stem from a woman between 65 and 79 years old with active or convalescent COVID-19.

The gene calls are TRBV28 and TRBJ1-1; the match to TRBD1 covers 7 bases. With V trimmed by 5 bases and J by 4 bases, 4 bases remained unmatched. Looked up from germline, CDR1 is MDHEN and CDR2 is SYDVKM. The CDR3 length is 13 residues. The CDR3 sequence: CASSGQVATEAFF. As DNA, the CDR3 is TGTGCCAGCAGTGGACAGGTCGCCACTGAAGCTTTCTTT.

This chain connects TRBV28 to TRBJ2-7; 7 nucleotides line up with TRBD1. Germline V gene sequence: CDR1 MDHEN, CDR2 SYDVKM. This CDR3 is built from 19 residues. J lost 0 bases, V lost 6 bases, and 20 bases had no gene match. CDR3 region: CASRPNYFTRTGSSYEQYF. The DNA of the CDR3 is TGTGCCAGCAGACCAAACTACTTTACAAGGACAGGTAGCTCCTACGAGCAGTACTTC.

The chain has TRBV11-2 and TRBJ2-1, with 7 positions matching TRBD2. CDR1 is SGHAT, CDR2 FQNNGV, per germline. The trim removed 5 bases at V and 0 bases at J, leaving 10 bases unmatched. This CDR3 contains 17 residues. The CDR3 sequence: CASSPLAGLGSYNEQFF. The CDR3 DNA follows: TGTGCCAGCAGCCCCCTCGCCGGACTAGGCTCCTACAATGAGCAGTTCTTC.

The chain joins TRBV4-3 to TRBJ2-1, with D maybe TRBD2 (5 bases). Germline V gene sequence: CDR1 LGHNA, CDR2 YSLEER. The CDR3 runs to 17 residues. Trimming pared 0 bases from V and 2 bases from J, leaving 14 bases between. CDR3 sequence reads: CASSQEGPAATYNEQFF. The CDR3 DNA reads TGCGCCAGCAGCCAAGAAGGGCCAGCGGCGACCTACAATGAGCAGTTCTTC.

In its sample, this clone was seen once. The V and J genes are TRBV21-1 and TRBJ1-1. TRBV21-1 is labeled a pseudogene. The CDR3 has 14 amino acids. CDR3 loop: CASSPVSGRTEAFF. The DNA for the CDR3 is TGTGCCAGCAGCCCGGTGAGCGGTCGCACTGAAGCTTTCTTT.

This rearrangement joins TRBV11-2 to TRBJ1-5; a weak D match, TRBD1 (6 bases). V lost 5 bases and J 3 bases, leaving 14 bases between the germline ends. This CDR3 spans 15 amino acids. Per the germline V gene, CDR1 is SGHAT and CDR2 is FQNNGV. CDR3 nucleotide sequence: TGTGCCAGCAGCGCCTACAGGGAACCCAATCAGCCCCAGCATTTT. The encoded protein is CASSAYREPNQPQHF.

This chain joins TRBV6-5 and TRBJ1-6; perhaps TRBD1 as D (6 bases). Looked up from germline, CDR1 is MNHEY and CDR2 is SVGAGI. The V and J ends lost 6 bases and 7 bases respectively, with 13 bases between them. There are 14 residues in the CDR3. The CDR3 loop reads CASRKGVRNSPLHF. The CDR3 DNA is TGTGCCAGCAGGAAGGGGGTTCGGAATTCACCCCTCCACTTT.

The CDR3: CASSPTSTNIKLGELFF. The CDR3 bases are TGCGCCAGCAGCCCGACTAGCACCAACATTAAGCTCGGGGAGCTGTTTTTT. V gene TRBV5-1 combines with J gene TRBJ2-2, with TRBD2 identical over 7 bases. The CDR3 is made up of 17 amino acids. The J segment lost 7 bases and the V segment lost 4 bases, leaving 16 bases of the junction unmatched. Germline V gives CDR1 SGHRS, CDR2 YFSETQ.

The chain has TRBV19 and TRBJ2-1; 13 bases fit TRBD2. The ends lost 8 bases at V and 7 bases at J; junction bases unmatched: 5. Germline CDR1 reads LNHDA; CDR2 reads SQIVND (reference sequence). The length of the CDR3 is 14 residues. The CDR3 DNA follows: TGTGCCAGTCGGACTAGCGGGGGAAGGAATGAGCAGTTCTTC. It is translated as CASRTSGGRNEQFF.

The chain employs TRBV5-1 and TRBJ1-1; D might be TRBD1 (6 bases). Trimming took 4 bases from V and 5 from J, leaving 18 bases between them. The V gene's germline CDR1 is SGHRS and CDR2 YFSETQ. CDR3 length equals 15 residues. CDR3 coding DNA: TGCGCCAGCAGCCCCTCAGGACAGTTGGGGACTGAAGCTTTCTTT. Amino acids: CASSPSGQLGTEAFF.

Here the CDR3 reads CASSLRGNTEAFF. In DNA form, the CDR3 reads TGTGCCAGCAGTTTAAGGGGGAACACTGAAGCTTTCTTT. The chain couples TRBV27 to TRBJ1-1, with D possibly TRBD1 on 5 matching bases. The CDR3 has 13 residues. Trimming removed 2 bases at V and 1 base at J, with 5 bases between. CDR1 MNHEY and CDR2 SMNVEV come from the germline V gene (reference sequence).

The gene calls are TRBV28 and TRBJ1-1, with D maybe TRBD1 (5 bases). V was clipped by 7 bases and J by 6 bases, with 15 bases between them. The CDR3 loop spans 13 amino acids. The germline V gene has CDR1 MDHEN and CDR2 SYDVKM. The CDR3 here is CASKAPGRSEAFF. The CDR3, as DNA: TGTGCCAGCAAAGCTCCAGGGAGGTCTGAAGCTTTCTTT.

The rearrangement links TRBV2 to TRBJ1-1, with D hard to call. The germline V and J ends were trimmed by 4 bases and 2 bases, with 14 bases remaining between them. Germline V gene data show CDR1 as SNHLY and CDR2 as FYNNEI. The CDR3 runs 15 residues. CDR3 in amino acids: CASSVRESRNTEAFF. The CDR3 bases are TGTGCCAGCAGTGTGCGGGAAAGCCGCAACACTGAAGCTTTCTTT.

The chain carries TRBV7-9 and TRBJ2-3; 8 positions agree with TRBD1. V shed 2 bases, J shed 2 bases, and the junction held 3 bases outside the gene matches. CDR1 and CDR2 (germline): SEHNR, FQNEAQ (reference sequence). The CDR3 is 15 amino acids. CDR3 coding DNA: TGTGCCAGCAGCTTAAGGGACAGGCCCACAGATACGCAGTATTTT. Translating gives CASSLRDRPTDTQYF.

Written as DNA, the CDR3 is TGTGCCAAACAAGACATATCTTGCACTGAAGCTTTCTTT. It encodes CAKQDISCTEAFF. The chain combines TRBV6-4 with TRBJ1-1; no clear D gene. V was pared by 10 bases and J by 4 bases, with 16 bases between. Germline CDR1 is MRHNA and CDR2 is SNTAGT. CDR3 size: 13 residues.

The rearrangement links TRBV28 to TRBJ2-5; D uncertain. Germline V gene data show CDR1 as MDHEN and CDR2 as SYDVKM. V lost 1 base and J 1 base, leaving 7 bases between the germline ends. The CDR3 covers 14 residues. CDR3 sequence (DNA): TGTGCCAGCAGTTTATTAAGACTCCAAGAGACCCAGTACTTC. This gives the protein CASSLLRLQETQYF.

J is TRBJ2-7 and V is TRBV11-2, with 8 bases matching TRBD2. Germline CDR1 is SGHAT and CDR2 is FQNNGV. The CDR3 is 14 amino acids. With V trimmed by 5 bases and J by 3 bases, 6 bases remained unmatched. The CDR3 protein is CASSPGGDYYEQYF. CDR3 coding DNA: TGTGCCAGCAGCCCGGGGGGGGACTACTACGAGCAGTACTTC.

The rearrangement joins TRBV18 to TRBJ2-2; perhaps TRBD1 as D (6 bases). The CDR3 is 16 amino acids. V lost 3 bases and J lost 6, with 17 bases in between. From germline, CDR1 is KGHSH and CDR2 LQKENI. The CDR3 DNA sequence: TGTGCCAGCTCACCTTTCACAGGGTTGTCGGCCGGGGAGCTGTTTTTT. Translated: CASSPFTGLSAGELFF. Complete variable domain (other parts from reference TRBV18 and TRBJ2-2): NAGVMQNPRHLVRRRGQEARLRCSPMKGHSHVYWYRQLPEEGLKFMVYLQKENIIDESGMPKERFSAEFPKEGPSILRIQQVVRGDSAAYFCASSPFTGLSAGELFFGEGSRLTVL.

The rearrangement links TRBV12-3 or TRBV12-4 to TRBJ2-1, with TRBD2 as a possible D gene (6 bases). The CDR3 runs 13 residues. V was trimmed by 4 bases and J by 9 bases, leaving 13 bases between them. The CDR3 spells CASSSASDGEQFF. The CDR3 coding sequence is TGTGCCAGCAGTTCGGCTAGCGATGGTGAGCAGTTCTTC.